In this sample, the clone carrying this TCR beta chain turned up a few times. The data were obtained in a study of blood T cells in healthy people across ages. Next came a second PCR, run for roughly 7 to 12 cycles, which used a sample-barcoded 5' primer along with a J-beta primer mix. From the 5' RACE reads, TCRdb called clonotypes with MiXCR, one entry per CDR3 protein. Here the sample spans roughly 1.4 million distinct CDR3 sequences, 55% to 75% being singletons. The receptor was derived from a man younger than 30 in good health. The sequenced material came from blood.

The CDR3 protein is CASSLGSPGNSPLHF. The CDR3 nucleotides are TGTGCCAGCAGCTTAGGATCTCCTGGGAATTCACCCCTCCACTTT. The J gene is TRBJ1-6, the V gene TRBV7-2; D not resolved. This CDR3 comprises 15 residues. V gave up 1 base and J gave up 7 bases, with 11 bases separating them. The germline V gene has CDR1 SGHTA and CDR2 FQGNSA.